What follows are 8 T cell receptor beta chains derived from one specimen sequenced in a study of regulatory T cells in long-lasting Graves disease. Arm-PCR with iRepertoire HTBI primers amplified the CDR3 regions for these TCR beta libraries. TCRdb re-derived calls from the multiplex PCR reads in MiXCR, one entry per CDR3 protein. The sample has roughly 610,000 distinct CDR3 sequences, about 16% seen once; the top ten hold 12%. The time point here: newly diagnosed GD, antithyroid drugs for less than 3 months. Construction of the TCR library relied on RNA isolated from PBMCs. Another study also made use of these data, one on T cells in Graves' hyperthyroidism and ophthalmopathy.

Sequenced here: peripheral blood mononuclear cells (PBMCs), sampled at new diagnosis, from a patient treated with antithyroid drugs. These receptors all stem from a man aged 18 to 29 with Graves disease.

This clonotype occurred a few times. The CDR3 region is CASSGTSGSIYNEQFF. CDR3 bases: TGTGCCAGCAGCGGGACTAGCGGGAGTATTTACAATGAGCAGTTCTTC. This chain uses TRBV9 with TRBJ2-1, with 13 positions matching TRBD2. Germline CDR1 is SGDLS and CDR2 is YYNGEE. The CDR3 sequence is 16 residues long. V lost 3 bases to trimming and J lost 4 bases; unmatched junction nucleotides: 4.

The chain carries TRBV12-3 or TRBV12-4 and TRBJ2-4; 7 bases agree with TRBD2. The CDR3 sequence is 13 residues long. The V segment lost 5 bases and the J segment 7 bases; nucleotides outside the gene matches: 5. CDR3 DNA: TGTGCCAGCAGTGCTTTCGGGGGGAACATTCAGTACTTC. Amino acids: CASSAFGGNIQYF.

The table lists this clonotype with a few counts. This sequence joins TRBV5-6 and TRBJ2-7, with 9 bases identical to TRBD1. Germline CDR1 is SGHDT and CDR2 is YYEEEE. The length of the CDR3 is 17 residues. With V trimmed by 4 bases and J by 0 bases, 11 bases remained unmatched. CDR3 protein: CASSLTGGPDSSYEQYF. The CDR3, as DNA: TGTGCCAGCAGCCTTACAGGGGGCCCCGATAGCTCCTACGAGCAGTACTTC.

This clonotype was recorded at least ten times. The chain's CDR3 is CASSTTTYEQYF. In DNA form, the CDR3 reads TGTGCCAGCAGCACCACTACCTACGAGCAGTACTTC. This chain connects TRBV27 to TRBJ2-7; D call uncertain. Per the germline V gene, CDR1 is MNHEY and CDR2 is SMNVEV (reference sequence). This CDR3 has 12 amino acids. Trimming removed 6 bases at V and 2 bases at J, with 8 bases between.

The chain carries TRBV15 and TRBJ2-1; weak D call: TRBD1 (5 bases). V was shortened by 1 base and J by 2 bases, with 15 bases between the two germline ends. Looked up from germline, CDR1 is LNHNV and CDR2 is YYDKDF (reference sequence). The length of the CDR3 is 17 residues. The CDR3 DNA follows: TGTGCCACCAGCAGAGGGCAAGGCCAGGGCCCCTACAATGAGCAGTTCTTC. This codes for CATSRGQGQGPYNEQFF.

This clonotype came up many times. This chain links TRBV7-3 with TRBJ2-2, with D tentatively TRBD2 (6 bases). Trimming shortened V by 0 bases and J by 4 bases, and 15 bases separated the two germline ends. CDR1 is SGHTA and CDR2 is FQGTGA in the germline V gene. CDR3 length equals 17 residues. Here the CDR3 DNA reads TGTGCCAGCAGCTTAACGGGGCCAATGCGGGGCACCGGGGAGCTGTTTTTT. This translates into CASSLTGPMRGTGELFF.

This clonotype was observed once. The chain couples TRBV7-9 to TRBJ1-5; 7 bases are a match to TRBD1. The CDR3 runs 18 residues. The ends lost 2 bases at V and 0 bases at J; junction bases unmatched: 10. Germline V gene sequence: CDR1 SEHNR, CDR2 FQNEAQ (reference sequence). The CDR3 sequence: CASSLRVQGTDSNQPQHF. CDR3 nucleotides: TGTGCCAGCAGCTTACGAGTACAGGGGACCGATAGCAATCAGCCCCAGCATTTT.

This clonotype was observed a handful of times. The rearrangement joins TRBV20-1 to TRBJ1-5, with TRBD1 matching over 7 bases. The CDR3 is made up of 17 amino acids. V was pared by 7 bases and J by 0 bases, with 15 bases of the junction left unmatched. Germline V gives CDR1 DFQATT, CDR2 SNEGSKA (reference sequence). CDR3 residues: CSVLKTGAIYSNQPQHF. The CDR3 nucleotides read TGCAGTGTTTTAAAAACAGGGGCGATCTATAGCAATCAGCCCCAGCATTTT.